The TCR beta chain described here comes from a study of molecular identifiers for immune sequencing clone quantification. Overall study results and limits: Among about a million naive cells, as was reported, spiked Jurkat TCR RNA from one cell was detectable. More than 97% of effector molecules, versus under 1% of naive-cell molecules, belonged to clones above 20 RNA copies.

Input for naive CD8 libraries was about 18,000 to 1,100,000 sorted cells; the RNA fraction used was 10%, 30% or 50%. TCRdb re-derived calls from the PCR reads in MiXCR, one entry per CDR3 protein. Among tens of thousands of distinct CDR3 sequences listed, approximately 18% were seen once. The sample holds many counts of this clonotype. The target antigen is unknown. The CDR3 is made up of 13 amino acids. Germline loops: CDR1 LGHNA, CDR2 YNFKEQ. Trimming removed 2 bases at V and 1 base at J, with 6 bases between. The chain joins TRBV4-2 to TRBJ2-7, with D unclear. This receptor was identified in a human donor in good health. Some libraries in this study had Jurkat cell RNA spiked in. The sequencing input was naive CD8+ T cells from blood, with Jurkat cell RNA spiked in. Subset specified: FACS-sorted CD8+CD4-CCR7+CD45RA+ naive T cells. The CDR3: CASSQTGSYEQYF. CDR3 DNA: TGTGCCAGCAGCCAAACCGGGTCCTACGAGCAGTACTTC.